This T cell receptor beta chain is from a study of identical twins. Study results and limitations: The conclusions drew on cross-sectional statistical analysis instead of tracking the same donors.

The ends were cut back, 4 bases at V and 5 bases at J, with 15 bases in the middle. The CDR3 is 13 residues long. Germline V CDR1 and CDR2: DFQATT, SNEGSKA (reference sequence). In this sample, this clonotype turned up a few times. Its antigen remains unknown. Template switching created a universal primer site, and the cDNA included unique molecular identifiers. MiXCR, run by TCRdb on the 5' RACE reads, gives a single entry per CDR3 protein. The sample lists about 480,000 distinct CDR3 sequences, 12% to 15% seen once, with 0.5% to 0.65% in the top ten. The data were also submitted as part of a second study, on yellow fever vaccine responses in identical twins.

The chain employs TRBV20-1 and TRBJ2-7; D unresolved. The clonotype was recovered from a woman aged 18-30 years in good health. The source material was CD4+ T cells sorted from blood. CDR3 residues: CSAIMEGSHEQYF. CDR3 DNA sequence: TGCAGTGCTATAATGGAAGGGTCCCACGAGCAGTACTTC.